This T cell receptor (beta chain) comes out of a study of blood T cell repertoires in COVID-19. In the original workflow: Estimates of nucleated cell counts were drawn from the amplification of reference gene primers. Using immunoSEQ multiplex PCR, the repertoire was profiled, and TCRdb retains in-frame clones only, with some absent. V and J calls and clone size come straight from that table; D and trimming were deduced from the DNA. The profile shows a few hundred thousand clones, 80% to 90% of them singletons. The receptor was isolated from a woman in her fifties or sixties who had recovered from COVID-19. Sequencing was performed on PBMCs or T cells enriched from blood (not recorded which).

The CDR3 region has the DNA TGTGCCAGCAGTACAGGGTTTGGAGCCAAAAACATTCAGTACTTC. Translation: CASSTGFGAKNIQYF. The chain couples TRBV28 to TRBJ2-4; a weak D match, TRBD1 (6 bases). The CDR3 runs 15 residues. Germline V gene lookup returns CDR1 MDHEN and CDR2 SYDVKM. Deletions cut 5 bases from V and 0 bases from J, with 11 bases between. The complete variable domain, with remaining parts taken from reference TRBV28 and TRBJ2-4, reads DVKVTQSSRYLVKRTGEKVFLECVQDMDHENMFWYRQDPGLGLRLIYFSYDVKMKEKGDIPEGYSVSREKKERFSLILESASTNQTSMYLCASSTGFGAKNIQYFGAGTRLSVL.